This T cell receptor beta chain appears in the sequencing data of a study of post-analysis software for immune sequencing data. Study-level results: Higher frequency in patients than in controls was seen for five TRBV segments, with TRBV5-6, TRBV5-1 and TRBV20-1 among them.

Germline V gene sequence: CDR1 SGHRS, CDR2 YFSETQ. Trimming left V 0 bases short and J 4 bases short, with 16 bases between. CDR3 length: 16 amino acids. For this clonotype: What it recognizes is unknown.

Unique molecular identifiers featured in each of the TCR beta cDNA libraries. TCRdb redid the calling of the PCR reads with MiXCR, one entry per CDR3 protein. The sample records around 710,000 distinct CDR3 sequences, around 46% being singletons. The V call is TRBV5-1, the J call TRBJ1-2, with a possible D match to TRBD1 (6 bases). The source of this sequence is a girl between 5 and 17 years old with multiple sclerosis. What was sequenced was blood. The CDR3 here is CASSLGSGAMGYGYTF. CDR3 DNA sequence: TGCGCCAGCAGCTTGGGGTCAGGGGCCATGGGCTATGGCTACACCTTC. Complete variable domain (other parts from reference TRBV5-1 and TRBJ1-2): KAGVTQTPRYLIKTRGQQVTLSCSPISGHRSVSWYQQTPGQGLQFLFEYFSETQRNKGNFPGRFSGRQFSNSRSEMNVSTLELGDSALYLCASSLGSGAMGYGYTFGSGTRLTVV.